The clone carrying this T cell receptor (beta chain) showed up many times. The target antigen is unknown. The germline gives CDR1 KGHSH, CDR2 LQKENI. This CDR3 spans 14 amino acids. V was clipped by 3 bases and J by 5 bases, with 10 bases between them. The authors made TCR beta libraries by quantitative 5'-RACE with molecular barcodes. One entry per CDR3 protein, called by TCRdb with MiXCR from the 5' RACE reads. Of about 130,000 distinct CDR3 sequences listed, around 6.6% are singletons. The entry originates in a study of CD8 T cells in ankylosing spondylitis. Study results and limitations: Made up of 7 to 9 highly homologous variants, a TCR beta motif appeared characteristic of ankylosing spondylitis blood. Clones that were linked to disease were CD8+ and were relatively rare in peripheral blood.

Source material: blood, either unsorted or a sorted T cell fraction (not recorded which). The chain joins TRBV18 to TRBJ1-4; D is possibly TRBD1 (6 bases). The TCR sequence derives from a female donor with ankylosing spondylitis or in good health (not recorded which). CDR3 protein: CASSPAQGNEKLFF. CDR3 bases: TGTGCCAGCTCACCCGCTCAGGGGAATGAAAAACTGTTTTTT.